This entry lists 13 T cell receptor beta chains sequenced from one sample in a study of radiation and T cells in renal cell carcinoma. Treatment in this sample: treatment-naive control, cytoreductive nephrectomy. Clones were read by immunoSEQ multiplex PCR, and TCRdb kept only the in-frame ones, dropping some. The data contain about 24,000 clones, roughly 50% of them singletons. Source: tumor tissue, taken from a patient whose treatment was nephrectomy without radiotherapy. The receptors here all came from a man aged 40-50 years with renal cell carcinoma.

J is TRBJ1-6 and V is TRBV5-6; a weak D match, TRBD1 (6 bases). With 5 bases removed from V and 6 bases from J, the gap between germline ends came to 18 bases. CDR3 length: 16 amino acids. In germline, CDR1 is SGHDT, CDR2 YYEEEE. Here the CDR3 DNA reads TGTGCCAGCAGAGCTTGGAGGGGCAGGGGTAATTCACCCCTCCACTTT. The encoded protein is CASRAWRGRGNSPLHF.

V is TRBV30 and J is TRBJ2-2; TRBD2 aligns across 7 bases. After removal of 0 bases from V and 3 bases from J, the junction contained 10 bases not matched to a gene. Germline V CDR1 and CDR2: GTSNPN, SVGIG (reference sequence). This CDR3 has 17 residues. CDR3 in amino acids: CAWSVGTTSLDTGELFF. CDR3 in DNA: TGTGCCTGGAGTGTAGGGACTACATCACTTGACACCGGGGAGCTGTTTTTT.

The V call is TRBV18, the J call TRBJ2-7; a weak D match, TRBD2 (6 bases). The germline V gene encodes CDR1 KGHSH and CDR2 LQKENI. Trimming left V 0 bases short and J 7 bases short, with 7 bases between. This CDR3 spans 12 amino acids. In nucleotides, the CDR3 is TGTGCCAGCTCACCACCCGGAGGGGAGCAGTACGTC. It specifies CASSPPGGEQYV.

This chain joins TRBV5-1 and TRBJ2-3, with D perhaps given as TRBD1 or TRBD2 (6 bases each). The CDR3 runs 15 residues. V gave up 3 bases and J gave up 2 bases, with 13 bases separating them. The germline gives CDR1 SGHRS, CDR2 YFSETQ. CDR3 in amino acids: CASSSARGVTDTQYF. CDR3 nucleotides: TGCGCCAGCAGCTCAGCTAGGGGGGTCACAGATACGCAGTATTTT.

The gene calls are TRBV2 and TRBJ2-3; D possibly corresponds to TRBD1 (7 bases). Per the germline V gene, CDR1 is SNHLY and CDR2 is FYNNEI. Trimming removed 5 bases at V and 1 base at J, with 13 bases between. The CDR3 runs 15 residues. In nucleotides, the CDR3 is TGTGCCAGCAGTACCCAGGGGGAGGGCACAGATACGCAGTATTTT. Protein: CASSTQGEGTDTQYF.

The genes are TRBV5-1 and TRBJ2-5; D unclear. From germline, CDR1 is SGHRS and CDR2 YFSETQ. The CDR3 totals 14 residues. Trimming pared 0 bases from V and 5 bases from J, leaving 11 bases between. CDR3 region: CASSLDEGWETQYF. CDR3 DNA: TGCGCCAGCAGCTTGGATGAAGGGTGGGAGACCCAGTACTTC.

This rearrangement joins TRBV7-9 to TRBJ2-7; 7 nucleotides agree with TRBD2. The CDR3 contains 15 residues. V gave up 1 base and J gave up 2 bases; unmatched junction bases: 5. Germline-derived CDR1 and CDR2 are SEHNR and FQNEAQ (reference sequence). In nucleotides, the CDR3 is TGTGCCAGCAGCTTAGGGGACTACTTTCCCTACGAGCAGTACTTC. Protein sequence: CASSLGDYFPYEQYF.

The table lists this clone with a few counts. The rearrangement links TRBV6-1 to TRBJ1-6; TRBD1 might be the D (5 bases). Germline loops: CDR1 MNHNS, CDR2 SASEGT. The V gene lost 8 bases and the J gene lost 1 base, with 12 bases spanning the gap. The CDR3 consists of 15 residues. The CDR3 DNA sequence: TGTGCCAGCTTGATAGGGGTATCCTATAATTCACCCCTCCACTTT. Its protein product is CASLIGVSYNSPLHF.

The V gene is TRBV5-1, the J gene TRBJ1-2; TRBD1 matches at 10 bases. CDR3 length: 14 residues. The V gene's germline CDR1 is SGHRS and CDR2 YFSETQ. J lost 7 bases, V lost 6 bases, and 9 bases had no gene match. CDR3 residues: CASTPGGQGSGYTF. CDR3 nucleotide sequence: TGCGCCAGCACCCCGGGGGGACAGGGGTCTGGCTACACCTTC.

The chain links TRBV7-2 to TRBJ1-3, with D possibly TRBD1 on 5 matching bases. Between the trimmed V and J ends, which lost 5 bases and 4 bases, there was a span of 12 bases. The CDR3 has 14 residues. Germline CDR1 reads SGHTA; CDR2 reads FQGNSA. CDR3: CASSPLRVGNTIYF. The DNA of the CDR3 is TGTGCCAGCAGCCCCCTCAGGGTCGGAAACACCATATATTTT.

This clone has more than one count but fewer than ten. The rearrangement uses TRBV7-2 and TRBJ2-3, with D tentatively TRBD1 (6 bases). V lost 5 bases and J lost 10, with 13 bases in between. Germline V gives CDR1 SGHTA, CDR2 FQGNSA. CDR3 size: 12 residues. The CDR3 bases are TGTGCCAGCAGCACGACACAGGGTGCGCAGTATTTT. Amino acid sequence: CASSTTQGAQYF.

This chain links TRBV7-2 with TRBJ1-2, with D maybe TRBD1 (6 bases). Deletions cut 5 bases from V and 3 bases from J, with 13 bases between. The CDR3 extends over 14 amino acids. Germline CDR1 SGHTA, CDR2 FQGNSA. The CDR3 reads CASSKTRTDYGYTF. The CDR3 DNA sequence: TGTGCCAGCAGCAAAACCCGGACAGACTATGGCTACACCTTC.

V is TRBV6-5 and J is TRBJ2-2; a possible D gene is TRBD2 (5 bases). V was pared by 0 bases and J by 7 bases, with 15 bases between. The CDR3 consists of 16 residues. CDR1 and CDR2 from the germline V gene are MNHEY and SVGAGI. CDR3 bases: TGTGCCAGCAGTTACTCGAGGGCGCCCGCCGGCGGGGAGCTGTTTTTT. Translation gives CASSYSRAPAGGELFF.